The clone carrying this T cell receptor beta chain was seen only once. Its target is not known. PCR was performed using 60 Vbeta and 13 Jbeta primers. TCRdb's copy holds only in-frame clones and misses some; the assay was immunoSEQ multiplex PCR. Of around 98,000 clones listed, about 81% were seen once; the top ten hold 1.4%. CDR1 WSHSY and CDR2 SAAADI come from the germline V gene. The V end was cut by 2 bases, the J end by 6 bases, with 8 bases between. The CDR3 length is 13 residues. The sample is drawn from a study of cytomegalovirus exposure and HLA in healthy donors. Study outcomes and limitations: Later on, analysis showed that most CMV-associated TCR beta chains appeared to be HLA-restricted. Differences between HLA loci emerged in a later analysis of TCR association rates, with DRB1 most and HLA-C fewest.

The material sequenced was PBMCs. The chain recombines TRBV10-2 with TRBJ1-5, with D perhaps matching TRBD1 (6 bases). The TCR comes from a man between 35 and 55 years old in good health and CMV-seronegative. The CDR3, as DNA: TGCGCCAGCAGTGAGAACAGGGCTCAGCCCCAGCATTTT. Translating gives CASSENRAQPQHF.